This T cell receptor (beta chain) was sequenced during a study of blood T cell repertoires in COVID-19. Across the study: PBMCs, B-cell-depleted T cells, or T cells provided the cDNA or gDNA that made up the material.

In the original processing: From reference gene primer amplification, estimates of nucleated cell counts were derived. The repertoire was sequenced with immunoSEQ multiplex PCR; TCRdb's copy has only in-frame clones and lacks some. V and J calls and clone size come straight from that table; D and trimming were deduced from the DNA. Among around 45,000 clones listed, over 85% were seen once. CDR1 is LGHDT, CDR2 YNNKEL, per germline (reference sequence). The CDR3 extends over 15 amino acids. V lost 4 bases, J lost 13 bases, and 11 bases stayed unmatched. Sequenced input: peripheral blood. This sequence joins TRBV3-1 (or the pseudogene TRBV3-2) and TRBJ1-6, with TRBD1 matching 9 bases. This TCR was recovered from a man older than 75 with acute or convalescent COVID-19. The CDR3: CASSLRRGQGAPLHF. Written as DNA, the CDR3 is TGTGCCAGCAGCCTAAGAAGGGGACAGGGCGCGCCCCTCCACTTT.